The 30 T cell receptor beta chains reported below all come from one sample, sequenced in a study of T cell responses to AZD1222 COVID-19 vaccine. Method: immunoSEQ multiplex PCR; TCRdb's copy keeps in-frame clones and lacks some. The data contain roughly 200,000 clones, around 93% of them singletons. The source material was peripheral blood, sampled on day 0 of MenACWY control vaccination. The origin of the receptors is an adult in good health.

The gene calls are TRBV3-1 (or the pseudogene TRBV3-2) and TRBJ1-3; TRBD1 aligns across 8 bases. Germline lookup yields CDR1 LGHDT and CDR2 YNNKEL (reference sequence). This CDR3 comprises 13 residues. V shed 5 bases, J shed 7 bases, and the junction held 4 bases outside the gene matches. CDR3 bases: TGTGCCAGCAGCACCAGACAGGGGAACACCATATATTTT. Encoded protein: CASSTRQGNTIYF.

Here the CDR3 reads CASSLTRVGQPQHF. CDR3 DNA sequence: TGTGCCAGCAGCTTAACCAGGGTGGGTCAGCCCCAGCATTTT. The rearrangement uses TRBV7-2 and TRBJ1-5, with a weak D call TRBD1 (5 bases). V was pared by 2 bases and J by 6 bases, with 11 bases between. Looked up from germline, CDR1 is SGHTA and CDR2 is FQGNSA. The CDR3 loop spans 14 amino acids.

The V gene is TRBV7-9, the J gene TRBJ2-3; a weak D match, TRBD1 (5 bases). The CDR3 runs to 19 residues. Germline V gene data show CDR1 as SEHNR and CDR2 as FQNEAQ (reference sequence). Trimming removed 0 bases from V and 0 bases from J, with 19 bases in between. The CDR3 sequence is CASSLALIQDTSSTDTQYF. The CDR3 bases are TGTGCCAGCAGCTTAGCGCTGATACAGGATACTTCTAGCACAGATACGCAGTATTTT.

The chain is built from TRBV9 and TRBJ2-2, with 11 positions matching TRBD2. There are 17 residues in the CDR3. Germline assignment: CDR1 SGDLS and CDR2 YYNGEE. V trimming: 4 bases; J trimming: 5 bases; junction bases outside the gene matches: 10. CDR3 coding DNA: TGTGCCAGCAGCCCTATAGCGGGGGGGCAGACTACCGGGGAGCTGTTTTTT. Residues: CASSPIAGGQTTGELFF.

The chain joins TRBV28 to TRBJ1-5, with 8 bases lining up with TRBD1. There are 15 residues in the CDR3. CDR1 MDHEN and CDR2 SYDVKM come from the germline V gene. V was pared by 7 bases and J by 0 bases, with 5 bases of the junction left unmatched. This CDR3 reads CASTTGALSNQPQHF. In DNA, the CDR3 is TGTGCCAGCACGACAGGGGCACTTAGCAATCAGCCCCAGCATTTT.

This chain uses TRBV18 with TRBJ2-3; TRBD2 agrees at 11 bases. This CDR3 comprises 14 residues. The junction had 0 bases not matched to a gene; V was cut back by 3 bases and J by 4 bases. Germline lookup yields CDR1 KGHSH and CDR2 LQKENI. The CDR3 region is CASSPGLAADTQYF. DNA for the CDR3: TGTGCCAGCTCACCGGGACTAGCGGCAGATACGCAGTATTTT.

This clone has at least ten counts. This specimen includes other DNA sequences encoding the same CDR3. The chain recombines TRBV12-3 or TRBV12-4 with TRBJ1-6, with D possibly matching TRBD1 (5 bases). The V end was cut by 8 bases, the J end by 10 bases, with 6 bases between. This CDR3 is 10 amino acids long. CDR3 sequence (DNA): TGTGCCAGCGGGGGGTCACCCCTCCACTTT. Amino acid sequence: CASGGSPLHF.

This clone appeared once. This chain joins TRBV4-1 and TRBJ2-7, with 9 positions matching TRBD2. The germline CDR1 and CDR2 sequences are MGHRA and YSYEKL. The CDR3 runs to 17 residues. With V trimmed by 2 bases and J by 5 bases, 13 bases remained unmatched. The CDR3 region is CASSQRELAGGPHEQYF. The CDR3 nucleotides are TGCGCCAGCAGCCAACGGGAGCTTGCGGGGGGGCCCCACGAGCAGTACTTC.

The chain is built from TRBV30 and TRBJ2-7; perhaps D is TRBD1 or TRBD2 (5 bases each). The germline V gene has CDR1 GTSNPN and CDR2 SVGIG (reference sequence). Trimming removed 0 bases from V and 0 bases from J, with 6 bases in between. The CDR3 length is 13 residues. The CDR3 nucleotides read TGTGCCTGGAGTGTGGGGGACTCCTACGAGCAGTACTTC. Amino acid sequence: CAWSVGDSYEQYF.

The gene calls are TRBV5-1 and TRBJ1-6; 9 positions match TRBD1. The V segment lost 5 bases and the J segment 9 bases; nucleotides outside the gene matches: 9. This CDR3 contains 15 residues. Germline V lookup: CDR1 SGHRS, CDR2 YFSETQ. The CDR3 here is CASSRPGQGGSPLHF. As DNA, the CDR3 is TGCGCCAGCAGTAGACCGGGACAGGGAGGTTCACCCCTCCACTTT.

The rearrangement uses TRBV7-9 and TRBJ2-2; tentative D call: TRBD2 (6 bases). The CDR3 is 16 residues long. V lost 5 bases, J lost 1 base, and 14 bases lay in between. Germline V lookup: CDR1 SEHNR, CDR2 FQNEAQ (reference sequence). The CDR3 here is CASSPPGLENTGELFF. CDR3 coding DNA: TGTGCCAGCAGCCCACCGGGACTTGAGAACACCGGGGAGCTGTTTTTT.

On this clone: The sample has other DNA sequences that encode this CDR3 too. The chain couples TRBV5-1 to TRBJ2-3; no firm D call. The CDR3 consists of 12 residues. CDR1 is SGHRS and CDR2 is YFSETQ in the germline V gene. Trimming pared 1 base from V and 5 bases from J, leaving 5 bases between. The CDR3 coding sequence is TGCGCCAGCAGCTTGTCTGGAGATACGCAGTATTTT. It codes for CASSLSGDTQYF.

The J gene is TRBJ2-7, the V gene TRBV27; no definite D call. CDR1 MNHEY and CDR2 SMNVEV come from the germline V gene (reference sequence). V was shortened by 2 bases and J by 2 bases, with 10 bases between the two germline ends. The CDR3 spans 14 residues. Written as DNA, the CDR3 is TGTGCCAGCAGTTTACTTCCGTCAGCCTACGAGCAGTACTTC. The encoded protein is CASSLLPSAYEQYF.

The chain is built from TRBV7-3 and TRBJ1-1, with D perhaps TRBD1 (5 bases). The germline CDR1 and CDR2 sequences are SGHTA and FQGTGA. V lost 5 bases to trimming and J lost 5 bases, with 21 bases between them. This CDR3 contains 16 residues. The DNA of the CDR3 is TGTGCCAGCAGCCCGGAGGCAGGGCTAGTTAGGACTGAAGCTTTCTTT. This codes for CASSPEAGLVRTEAFF. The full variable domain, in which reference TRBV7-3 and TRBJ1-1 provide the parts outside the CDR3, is GAGVSQTPSNKVTEKGKYVELRCDPISGHTALYWYRQSLGQGPEFLIYFQGTGAADDSGLPNDRFFAVRPEGSVSTLKIQRTERGDSAVYLCASSPEAGLVRTEAFFGQGTRLTVV.

The CDR3 DNA is TGCGCCAGCAGCCAAGAGCCCCCTGCAACTAATGAAAAACTGTTTTTT. Its protein product is CASSQEPPATNEKLFF. The rearrangement links TRBV4-1 to TRBJ1-4, with D unclear. V lost 0 bases and J 0 bases, leaving 8 bases between the germline ends. Germline lookup yields CDR1 MGHRA and CDR2 YSYEKL. This CDR3 has 16 amino acids.

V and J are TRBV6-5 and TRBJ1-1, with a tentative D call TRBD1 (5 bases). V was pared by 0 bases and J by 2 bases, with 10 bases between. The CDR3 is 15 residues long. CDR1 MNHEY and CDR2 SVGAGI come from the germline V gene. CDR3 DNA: TGTGCCAGCAGTTACTCCCGGAGGGGCAACACTGAAGCTTTCTTT. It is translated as CASSYSRRGNTEAFF.

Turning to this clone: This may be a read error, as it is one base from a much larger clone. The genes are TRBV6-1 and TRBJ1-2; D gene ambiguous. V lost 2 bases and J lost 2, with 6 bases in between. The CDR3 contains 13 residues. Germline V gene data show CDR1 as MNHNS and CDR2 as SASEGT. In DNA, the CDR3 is TGTGCCAGCAGTGAACGAGGAAACTATGGCTACACCTTC. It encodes CASSERGNYGYTF.

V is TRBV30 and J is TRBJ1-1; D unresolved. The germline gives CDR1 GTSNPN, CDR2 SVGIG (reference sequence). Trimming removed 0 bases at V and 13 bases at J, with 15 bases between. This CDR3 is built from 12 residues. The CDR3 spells CAWSVIGQSGFF. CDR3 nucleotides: TGTGCCTGGAGTGTAATCGGGCAGTCGGGTTTCTTT.

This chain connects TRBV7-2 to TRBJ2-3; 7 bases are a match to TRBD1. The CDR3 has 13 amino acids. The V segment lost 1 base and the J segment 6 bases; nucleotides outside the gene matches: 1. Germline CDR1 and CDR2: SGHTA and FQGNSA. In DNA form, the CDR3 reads TGTGCCAGCAGCTTAGACAGGGGTGATACGCAGTATTTT. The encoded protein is CASSLDRGDTQYF.

CDR3 sequence (DNA): TGTGCCAGCAGGACCGGGACAGGGGGCTCTGAAGCTTTCTTT. Protein product: CASRTGTGGSEAFF. This chain connects TRBV2 to TRBJ1-1; 12 bases agree with TRBD1. The CDR3 spans 14 residues. V shed 6 bases, J shed 6 bases, and the junction held 5 bases outside the gene matches. Germline CDR1 SNHLY, CDR2 FYNNEI.

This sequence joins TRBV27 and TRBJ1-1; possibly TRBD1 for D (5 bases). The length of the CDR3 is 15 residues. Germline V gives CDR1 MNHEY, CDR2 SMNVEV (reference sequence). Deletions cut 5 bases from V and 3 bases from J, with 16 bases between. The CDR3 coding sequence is TGTGCCAGCAGTCCAACCGACAGTTCTTACACTGAAGCTTTCTTT. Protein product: CASSPTDSSYTEAFF.

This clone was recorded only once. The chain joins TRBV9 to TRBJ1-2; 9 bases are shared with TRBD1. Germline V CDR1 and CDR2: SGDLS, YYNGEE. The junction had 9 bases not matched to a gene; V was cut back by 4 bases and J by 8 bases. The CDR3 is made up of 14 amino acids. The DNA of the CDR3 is TGTGCCAGCAGCCTCGGGACAGGGACCTTGGGCTACACCTTC. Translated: CASSLGTGTLGYTF.

DNA for the CDR3: TGTGCCAGCAGGAGGAGCGTACAGCCCCAGCATTTT. Its protein is CASRRSVQPQHF. The chain combines TRBV12-3 or TRBV12-4 with TRBJ1-5; no definite D call. The CDR3 contains 12 residues. With 6 bases removed from V and 7 bases from J, the gap between germline ends came to 10 bases.

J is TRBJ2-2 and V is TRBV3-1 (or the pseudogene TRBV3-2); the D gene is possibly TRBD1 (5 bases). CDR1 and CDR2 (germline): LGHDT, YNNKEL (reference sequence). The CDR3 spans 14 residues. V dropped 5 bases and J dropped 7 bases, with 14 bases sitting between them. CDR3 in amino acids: CASSLIGAFGELFF. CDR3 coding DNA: TGTGCCAGCAGCTTGATAGGGGCGTTCGGGGAGCTGTTTTTT.

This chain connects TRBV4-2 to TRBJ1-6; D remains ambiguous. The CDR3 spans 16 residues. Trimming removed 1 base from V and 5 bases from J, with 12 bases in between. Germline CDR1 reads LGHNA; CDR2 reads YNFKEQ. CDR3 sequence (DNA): TGTGCCAGCAGCCAAGTGCTCGGACGGAATAATTCACCCCTCCACTTT. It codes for CASSQVLGRNNSPLHF.

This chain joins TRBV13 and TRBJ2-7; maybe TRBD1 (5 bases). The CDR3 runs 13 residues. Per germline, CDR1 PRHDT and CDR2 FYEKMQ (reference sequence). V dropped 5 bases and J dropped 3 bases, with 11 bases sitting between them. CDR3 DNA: TGTGCCAGCAGCAGGACAATTGGCTACGAGCAGTACTTC. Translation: CASSRTIGYEQYF.

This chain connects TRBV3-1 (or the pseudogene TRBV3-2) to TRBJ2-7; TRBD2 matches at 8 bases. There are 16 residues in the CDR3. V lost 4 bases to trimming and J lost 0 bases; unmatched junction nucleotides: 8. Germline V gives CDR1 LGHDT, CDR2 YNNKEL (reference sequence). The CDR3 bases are TGTGCCAGCAGCCCCAATACAGGGACTAGCTCCTACGAGCAGTACTTC. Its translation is CASSPNTGTSSYEQYF.

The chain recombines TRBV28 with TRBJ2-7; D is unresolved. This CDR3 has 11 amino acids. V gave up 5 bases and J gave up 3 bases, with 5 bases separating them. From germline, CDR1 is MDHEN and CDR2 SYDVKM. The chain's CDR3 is CASSTSYEQYF. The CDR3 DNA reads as TGTGCCAGCAGTACAAGCTACGAGCAGTACTTC.

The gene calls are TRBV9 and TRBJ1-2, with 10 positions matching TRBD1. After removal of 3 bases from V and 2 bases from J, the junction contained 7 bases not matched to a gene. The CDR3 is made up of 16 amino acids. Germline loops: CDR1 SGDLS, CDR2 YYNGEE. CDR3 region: CASSGTGGYNNYGYTF. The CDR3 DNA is TGTGCCAGCAGCGGGACAGGGGGTTACAACAACTATGGCTACACCTTC.

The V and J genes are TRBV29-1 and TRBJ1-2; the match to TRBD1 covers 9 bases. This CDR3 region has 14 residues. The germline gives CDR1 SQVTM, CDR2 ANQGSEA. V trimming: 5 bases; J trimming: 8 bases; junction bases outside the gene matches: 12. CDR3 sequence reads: CSVWDRAFTAGYTF. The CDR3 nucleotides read TGCAGCGTTTGGGACAGGGCGTTTACGGCCGGCTACACCTTC.